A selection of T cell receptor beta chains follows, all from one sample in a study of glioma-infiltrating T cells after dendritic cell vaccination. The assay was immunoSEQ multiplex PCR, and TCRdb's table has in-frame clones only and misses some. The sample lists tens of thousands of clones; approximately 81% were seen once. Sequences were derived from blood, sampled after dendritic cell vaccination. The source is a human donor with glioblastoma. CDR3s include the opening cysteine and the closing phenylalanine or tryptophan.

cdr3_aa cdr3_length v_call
CASSQAGAQTDTQYF 15 TRBV14
CAISESLITGDSNQPQHF 18 TRBV10-3
CASSARQYPPTGELFF 16 TRBV13
CASSSSGMNTEAFF 14 TRBV7-2
CATSFLPGTVNEQFF 15 TRBV15
CASSKSRGTSGANVLTF 17 TRBV9
CASSEVLDRANEKLFF 16 TRBV25-1
CASSKDSFNEKLFF 14 TRBV5-5
CASMSRDRSYEQYF 14 TRBV6-1
CASSLTPAGETQYF 14 TRBV7-3
CASSPPPGQGALGYTF 16 TRBV18
CASSPRTSGGNTDTQYF 17 TRBV27
CASSSRTSGETQYF 14 TRBV7-2
CASSLDTGSYEQYF 14 TRBV7-2
CASSPRKVGAGGNTIYF 17 TRBV28
CASRTSRGRNTEAFF 15 TRBV19
CASSRSGGPTDTQYF 15 TRBV7-2
CASSLDGDRASEQYF 15 TRBV11-2
CSVEVGQGARTDTQYF 16 TRBV29-1